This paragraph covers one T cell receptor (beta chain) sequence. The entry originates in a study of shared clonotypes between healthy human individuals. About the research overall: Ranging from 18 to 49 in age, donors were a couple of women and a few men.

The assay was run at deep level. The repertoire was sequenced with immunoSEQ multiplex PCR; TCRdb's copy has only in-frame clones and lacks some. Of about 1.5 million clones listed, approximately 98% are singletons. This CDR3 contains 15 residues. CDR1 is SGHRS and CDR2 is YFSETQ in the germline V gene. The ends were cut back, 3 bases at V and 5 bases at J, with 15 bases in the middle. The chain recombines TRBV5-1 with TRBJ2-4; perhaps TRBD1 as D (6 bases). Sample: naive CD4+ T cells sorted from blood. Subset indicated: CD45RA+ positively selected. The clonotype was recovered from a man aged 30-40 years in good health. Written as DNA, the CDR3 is TGCGCCAGCAGCTCGAGCTCCGGGACACAAAACATTCAGTACTTC. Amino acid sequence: CASSSSSGTQNIQYF.